Presented here are 21 T cell receptor beta chains from one specimen sequenced in a study of blood T cell repertoires in COVID-19. Sequenced by immunoSEQ multiplex PCR; TCRdb stores in-frame clones only, minus some. The sample has fewer than 65,000 clones, around 79% seen once. Sequences were obtained from peripheral blood. The receptors come from a man aged 65-85 years with acute or convalescent COVID-19.

V is TRBV6-4 and J is TRBJ1-4; D call uncertain. V dropped 8 bases and J dropped 7 bases, with 14 bases sitting between them. There are 13 residues in the CDR3. Germline CDR1 and CDR2: MRHNA and SNTAGT. Written as DNA, the CDR3 is TGTGCCAGCTCCGTGGAGGGAGGTGAAAAACTGTTTTTT. This encodes CASSVEGGEKLFF.

The chain carries TRBV29-1 and TRBJ2-5; 11 bases align to TRBD2. There are 13 residues in the CDR3. V was clipped by 6 bases and J by 2 bases; unmatched bases: 2. Germline lookup yields CDR1 SQVTM and CDR2 ANQGSEA. The CDR3 region is CSVIAGGQETQYF. CDR3 in DNA: TGCAGCGTCATAGCGGGGGGGCAAGAGACCCAGTACTTC. Based on the CDR3 plus reference TRBV29-1 and TRBJ2-5, the full variable domain is SAVISQKPSRDICQRGTSLTIQCQVDSQVTMMFWYRQQPGQSLTLIATANQGSEATYESGFVIDKFPISRPNLTFSTLTVSNMSPEDSSIYLCSVIAGGQETQYFGPGTRLLVL.

The rearrangement links TRBV6-2 or TRBV6-3 to TRBJ1-5; 11 bases match TRBD1. The CDR3 sequence is 17 residues long. Germline assignment: CDR1 MNHEY and CDR2 SVGEGT. V trimming: 4 bases; J trimming: 7 bases; junction bases outside the gene matches: 12. The CDR3 DNA sequence: TGTGCCAGCAGTTTGGACAGGGGGCGGAGAGTATGGCAGCCCCAGCATTTT. It yields the protein CASSLDRGRRVWQPQHF.

About this clone: Different DNA sequences within this sample yield the same CDR3. The chain links TRBV18 to TRBJ1-1; no clear D. Deletions cut 6 bases from V and 1 base from J, with 9 bases between. This CDR3 is built from 13 residues. Germline V gives CDR1 KGHSH, CDR2 LQKENI. The CDR3 sequence: CASSPTGNTEAFF. The CDR3 DNA follows: TGTGCCAGCTCCCCTACCGGGAACACTGAAGCTTTCTTT.

The rearrangement uses TRBV29-1 and TRBJ2-7; D might be TRBD1 (6 bases). Germline CDR1 is SQVTM and CDR2 is ANQGSEA. The V end lost 6 bases, the J end lost 6 bases, and 21 bases lay between the germline ends. This CDR3 is built from 14 residues. CDR3 in DNA: TGCAGCGTGGGCACCGGGCCTGGGGGCTTCGAGCAGTACTTC. This codes for CSVGTGPGGFEQYF.

This clone came up a few times. The chain joins TRBV5-1 to TRBJ2-5; TRBD1 might be the D (6 bases). Germline V CDR1 and CDR2: SGHRS, YFSETQ. V lost 4 bases and J 5 bases, leaving 15 bases between the germline ends. The CDR3 is 14 amino acids. The CDR3 sequence is CASSTTPGEETQYF. The CDR3, as DNA: TGCGCCAGCAGCACAACGCCAGGGGAGGAGACCCAGTACTTC.

The V call is TRBV12-3 or TRBV12-4, the J call TRBJ1-2; a weak D match, TRBD1 (5 bases). The CDR3 runs to 12 residues. Trimming shortened V by 7 bases and J by 5 bases, and 11 bases separated the two germline ends. The CDR3 DNA reads as TGTGCCAGCACGGAACAGGTTTATGGCTACACCTTC. It translates to CASTEQVYGYTF.

This clone has a single count. This chain connects TRBV28 to TRBJ2-3; 10 bases map to TRBD1. J was trimmed by 2 bases and V by 5 bases; bases with no gene match: 1. Germline V gene data show CDR1 as MDHEN and CDR2 as SYDVKM. CDR3 length: 14 residues. The CDR3 DNA is TGTGCCAGCAGTGGGACAGGGGTCACAGATACGCAGTATTTT. It yields the protein CASSGTGVTDTQYF.

The chain recombines TRBV7-3 with TRBJ2-3; TRBD2 aligns across 10 bases. V shed 5 bases and J 2 bases; nucleotides not matched to a gene: 4. Germline V CDR1 and CDR2: SGHTA, FQGTGA. The CDR3 is 15 residues long. CDR3 coding DNA: TGTGCCAGCAGCCCCACTAGCGGGATCACAGATACGCAGTATTTT. Translated: CASSPTSGITDTQYF.

The chain links TRBV6-1 to TRBJ2-1; D may be TRBD2 (6 bases). Germline values: CDR1 MNHNS, CDR2 SASEGT. V gave up 0 bases and J gave up 7 bases, with 25 bases separating them. The CDR3 sequence is 19 residues long. The CDR3 region has the DNA TGTGCCAGCAGTGAAGCGCCGGTCACACGGGCAGGACTAAAAAATGAGCAGTTCTTC. Its protein product is CASSEAPVTRAGLKNEQFF.

The V and J genes are TRBV7-2 and TRBJ2-5, with 7 bases matching TRBD2. V dropped 5 bases and J dropped 0; count of bases not matched to a gene: 9. The germline V gene encodes CDR1 SGHTA and CDR2 FQGNSA. The CDR3 totals 16 residues. As DNA, the CDR3 is TGTGCCAGCAGCCAGTTCGCGGGAGTCGACCAAGAGACCCAGTACTTC. It is translated as CASSQFAGVDQETQYF.

The chain has TRBV19 and TRBJ2-2; D gene ambiguous. The length of the CDR3 is 12 residues. Germline values: CDR1 LNHDA, CDR2 SQIVND (reference sequence). Trimming cost V 5 bases and J 5 bases, with 6 bases left between them. The CDR3 DNA reads TGTGCCAGTAGTGAGTTGACCGGGGAGCTGTTTTTT. It specifies CASSELTGELFF.

The V and J genes are TRBV23-1 and TRBJ2-1; TRBD2 is a possible D gene (5 bases). TRBV23-1 is flagged as an ORF with uncertain function. Trimming took off 6 bases at V and 8 bases at J, with 23 bases between the two ends. The CDR3 is 16 residues long. The CDR3: CASRRSPVGQEDEQFF. CDR3 bases: TGCGCCAGCAGACGCTCGCCGGTAGGTCAGGAGGATGAGCAGTTCTTC.

The rearrangement uses TRBV6-4 and TRBJ1-1, with no clear D. Trimming took 4 bases from V and 11 from J, leaving 2 bases between them. The CDR3 sequence is 8 residues long. Germline lookup yields CDR1 MRHNA and CDR2 SNTAGT. The CDR3 protein is CASSAAFF. The CDR3 DNA reads TGTGCCAGCAGTGCGGCTTTCTTT.

For this clone: This specimen includes other DNA sequences encoding the same CDR3. The chain couples TRBV28 to TRBJ2-5; D call uncertain. The CDR3 sequence is 17 residues long. Trimming stripped 11 bases from V and 5 bases from J, with 30 bases between. CDR1 and CDR2 from the germline V gene are MDHEN and SYDVKM. The CDR3, as DNA: TGTGCCTTGGGTAAGCTGGGCCGGTTGGCCCGACGGGAGACCCAGTACTTC. The encoded protein is CALGKLGRLARRETQYF.

This chain uses TRBV6-5 with TRBJ1-1; D is ambiguous. The germline CDR1 and CDR2 sequences are MNHEY and SVGAGI. The CDR3 consists of 10 residues. Trimming shortened V by 8 bases and J by 7 bases, and 8 bases separated the two germline ends. The CDR3 sequence is CASAQFEAFF. CDR3 DNA sequence: TGTGCCAGCGCTCAGTTTGAAGCTTTCTTT.

Notes on this clone: Other nucleotide sequences from this sample produce the same CDR3. J is TRBJ2-1 and V is TRBV5-1; possible D gene TRBD2, 6 bases. The CDR3 runs 15 residues. Germline lookup yields CDR1 SGHRS and CDR2 YFSETQ. V was clipped by 0 bases and J by 3 bases, with 10 bases between them. CDR3 in amino acids: CASSLDGSSYNEQFF. CDR3 DNA sequence: TGCGCCAGCAGCTTGGACGGGAGTAGCTACAATGAGCAGTTCTTC.

The chain employs TRBV28 and TRBJ1-5, with a weak D call TRBD1 (5 bases). The V gene's germline CDR1 is MDHEN and CDR2 SYDVKM. V lost 6 bases, J lost 9 bases, and 12 bases lay in between. This CDR3 is 12 amino acids long. The CDR3 is CASRGYRRPQHF. The CDR3 bases are TGTGCCAGCAGGGGGTACAGGAGGCCCCAGCATTTT.

V gene TRBV7-2 combines with J gene TRBJ2-1, with 7 bases fitting TRBD2. V shed 1 base, J shed 4 bases, and the junction held 4 bases outside the gene matches. Germline values: CDR1 SGHTA, CDR2 FQGNSA. The CDR3 is 15 residues long. Written as DNA, the CDR3 is TGTGCCAGCAGCTTAGTGGGGGGGGTTTACAATGAGCAGTTCTTC. This translates into CASSLVGGVYNEQFF.

The chain has TRBV28 and TRBJ1-1; 7 bases align to TRBD1. The CDR3 is 16 residues long. V dropped 3 bases and J dropped 1; count of bases not matched to a gene: 8. The V gene's germline CDR1 is MDHEN and CDR2 SYDVKM. The CDR3 spells CASSFFGGGGNTEAFF. CDR3 coding DNA: TGTGCCAGCAGTTTTTTCGGAGGGGGCGGGAACACTGAAGCTTTCTTT.

V usage is TRBV7-3 and J usage is TRBJ2-5; D not certain. Trimming removed 5 bases at V and 1 base at J, with 8 bases between. The length of the CDR3 is 13 residues. The germline V gene encodes CDR1 SGHTA and CDR2 FQGTGA. Here the CDR3 DNA reads TGTGCCAGCAGCCTCGCGCCCCAAGAGACCCAGTACTTC. The encoded protein is CASSLAPQETQYF.